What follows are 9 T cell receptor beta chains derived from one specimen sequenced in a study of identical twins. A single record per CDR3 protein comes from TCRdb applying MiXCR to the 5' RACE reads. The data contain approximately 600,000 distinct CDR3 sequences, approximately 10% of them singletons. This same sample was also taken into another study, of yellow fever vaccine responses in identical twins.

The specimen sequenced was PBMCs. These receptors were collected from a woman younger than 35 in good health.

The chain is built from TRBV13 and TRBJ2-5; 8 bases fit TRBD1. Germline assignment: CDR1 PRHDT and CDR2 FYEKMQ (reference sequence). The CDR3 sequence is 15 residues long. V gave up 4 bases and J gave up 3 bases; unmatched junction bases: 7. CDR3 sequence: CASSSGQGAKETQYF. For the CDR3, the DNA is TGTGCCAGCAGCTCCGGACAGGGAGCAAAAGAGACCCAGTACTTC.

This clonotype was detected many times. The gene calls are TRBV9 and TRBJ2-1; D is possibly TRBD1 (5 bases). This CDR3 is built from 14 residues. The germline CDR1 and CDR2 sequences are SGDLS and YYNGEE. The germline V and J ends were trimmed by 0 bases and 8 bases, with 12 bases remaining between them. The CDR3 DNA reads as TGTGCCAGCAGCGTAGGGGCAGGGATGTATGAGCAGTTCTTC. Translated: CASSVGAGMYEQFF.

CDR3 residues: CASSQATQGSSYEQYF. The CDR3 DNA sequence: TGTGCCAGCAGCCAAGCCACCCAGGGGAGCTCCTACGAGCAGTACTTC. J is TRBJ2-7 and V is TRBV14; TRBD1 is a possible D gene (6 bases). Trimming took 1 base from V and 0 from J, leaving 13 bases between them. The CDR3 extends over 16 amino acids. Germline-derived CDR1 and CDR2 are SGHDN and FVKESK.

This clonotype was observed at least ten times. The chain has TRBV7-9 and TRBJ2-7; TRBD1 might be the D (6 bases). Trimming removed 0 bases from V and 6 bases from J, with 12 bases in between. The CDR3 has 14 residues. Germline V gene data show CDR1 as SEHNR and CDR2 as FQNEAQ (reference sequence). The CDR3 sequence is CASSLAATGSEQYF. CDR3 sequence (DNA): TGTGCCAGCAGCTTAGCGGCCACAGGGAGCGAGCAGTACTTC.

CDR3 DNA: TGTGCCAGCAGCCAACCTAGCGGGGGGGGGTGGGAGCAGTTCTTC. This codes for CASSQPSGGGWEQFF. The genes are TRBV11-2 and TRBJ2-1; 12 bases map to TRBD2. The ends lost 5 bases at V and 10 bases at J; junction bases unmatched: 9. Germline CDR1 SGHAT, CDR2 FQNNGV. The CDR3 loop spans 15 amino acids.

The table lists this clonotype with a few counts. The CDR3 DNA follows: TGTGCCAGCAGCCGCTCGCGATACAATGAGCAGTTCTTC. This translates into CASSRSRYNEQFF. The J gene is TRBJ2-1, the V gene TRBV7-3; D unresolved. Germline V gene sequence: CDR1 SGHTA, CDR2 FQGTGA. This CDR3 has 13 residues. The V end was cut by 5 bases, the J end by 4 bases, with 9 bases between.

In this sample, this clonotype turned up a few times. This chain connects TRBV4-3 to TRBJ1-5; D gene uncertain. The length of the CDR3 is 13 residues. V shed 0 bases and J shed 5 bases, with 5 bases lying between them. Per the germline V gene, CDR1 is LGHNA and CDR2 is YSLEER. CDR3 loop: CASSQDLDQPQHF. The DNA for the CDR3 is TGCGCCAGCAGCCAAGATCTAGATCAGCCCCAGCATTTT.

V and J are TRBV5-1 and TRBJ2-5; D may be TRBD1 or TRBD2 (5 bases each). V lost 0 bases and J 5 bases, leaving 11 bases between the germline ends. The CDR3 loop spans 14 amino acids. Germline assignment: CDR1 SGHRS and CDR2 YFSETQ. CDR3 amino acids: CASSLVEGSETQYF. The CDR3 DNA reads TGCGCCAGCAGCTTGGTAGAGGGGTCGGAGACCCAGTACTTC.

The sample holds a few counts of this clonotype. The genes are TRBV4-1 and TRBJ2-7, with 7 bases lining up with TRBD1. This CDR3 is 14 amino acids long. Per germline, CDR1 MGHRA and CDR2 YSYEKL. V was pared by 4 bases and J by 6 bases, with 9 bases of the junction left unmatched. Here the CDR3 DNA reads TGCGCCAGCAGCCCCGGGACAGAGTACCTCGAGCAGTACTTC. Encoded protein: CASSPGTEYLEQYF.